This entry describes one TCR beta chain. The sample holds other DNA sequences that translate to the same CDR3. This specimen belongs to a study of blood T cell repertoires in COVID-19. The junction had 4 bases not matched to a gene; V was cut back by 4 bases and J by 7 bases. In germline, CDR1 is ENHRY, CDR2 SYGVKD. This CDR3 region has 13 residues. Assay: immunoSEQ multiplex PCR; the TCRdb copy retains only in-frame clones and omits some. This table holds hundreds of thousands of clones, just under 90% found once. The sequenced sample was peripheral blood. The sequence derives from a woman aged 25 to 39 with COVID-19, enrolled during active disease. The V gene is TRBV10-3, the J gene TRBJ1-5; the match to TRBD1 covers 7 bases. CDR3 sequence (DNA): TGTGCCATCAGTGCAGGGGGAGGCCAGCCCCAGCATTTT. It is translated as CAISAGGGQPQHF.